Listed below are T cell receptor beta chains from one sample, sequenced in a study of OX40 agonist ivuxolimab in advanced cancers. The protocol was immunoSEQ multiplex PCR, while the TCRdb copy is restricted to in-frame clones and leaves out a portion. This sample yields more than 9,500 clones, of which about 85% are seen a single time; 8% to 10% belongs to the top ten. The sequences come from CD4+ or CD8+ T cells sorted from blood, collected in a trial of the OX40 agonist ivuxolimab. The receptor set was obtained from an adult with an advanced solid tumor such as melanoma, head and neck, liver or kidney cancer. The CDR3 runs from the conserved cysteine through the conserved F or W. The D gene is left open where the match is weak. Clone size is shown for a subset of rows, as once, few, many or a class of expanded clone.

CDR3 protein	CDR3 DNA	clone size	D gene	J gene	V gene
CASSQHGTSYEQYF	TGTGCCAGCAGTCAACACGGGACGTCCTACGAGCAGTACTTC	NA	NA	TRBJ2-7	TRBV25-1
CASSLEGGELSSGANVLTF	TGTGCCAGCAGCTTAGAAGGGGGCGAACTCAGCTCTGGGGCCAACGTCCTGACTTTC	NA	TRBD1	TRBJ2-6	TRBV7-8
CASSRGTDNSPLHF	TGCGCCAGCAGCCGCGGGACAGATAATTCACCCCTCCACTTT	NA	TRBD1	TRBJ1-6	TRBV4-1
CASSRPGQGTEKLFF	TGTGCCAGCAGCCGACCGGGACAGGGGACGGAAAAACTGTTTTTT	NA	TRBD1	TRBJ1-4	TRBV11-2
CASRFQGNTEAFF	TGTGCCAGCAGATTCCAGGGAAACACTGAAGCTTTCTTT	medium-sized	NA	TRBJ1-1	TRBV27
CASSGDRGTEAFF	TGTGCCAGCAGCGGGGACAGGGGCACTGAAGCTTTCTTT	NA	TRBD1	TRBJ1-1	TRBV6-5
CASSYSSEGGGGYTF	TGTGCCAGCAGTTACTCGTCAGAAGGGGGCGGTGGCTACACCTTC	NA	TRBD1	TRBJ1-2	TRBV6-5
CASSEGQGRDRYTF	TGTGCCAGCAGTGAAGGCCAGGGGAGGGATCGCTACACCTTC	NA	NA	TRBJ1-2	TRBV2
CASSQVGGVYEQYF	TGCGCCAGCAGCCAAGTTGGGGGAGTCTACGAGCAGTACTTC	NA	NA	TRBJ2-7	TRBV4-3
CAWRDNSYEQYF	TGTGCCTGGAGGGACAACTCCTACGAGCAGTACTTC	NA	NA	TRBJ2-7	TRBV30
CASSGGQPGTTEAFF	TGCGCCAGCAGCGGGGGACAACCGGGGACGACTGAAGCTTTCTTT	NA	NA	TRBJ1-1	TRBV5-1
CASSVEGAPAYEQYF	TGTGCCAGCAGCGTCGAGGGTGCCCCCGCCTACGAGCAGTACTTC	NA	NA	TRBJ2-7	TRBV9
CASSLGGGEQFF	TGTGCCAGCAGCCTGGGGGGAGGTGAGCAGTTCTTC	NA	NA	TRBJ2-1	TRBV11-2
CASSPAVSGARAFF	TGTGCCAGCAGCCCCGCCGTCTCCGGGGCCAGAGCTTTCTTT	NA	NA	TRBJ1-1	TRBV7-9
CASSERPGQGNYGYTF	TGCGCCAGCAGCGAACGTCCGGGACAGGGGAACTATGGCTACACCTTC	NA	TRBD1	TRBJ1-2	TRBV4-1
CASSPQIAPGTARGYTF	TGTGCCAGCAGCCCACAAATTGCCCCAGGGACGGCGAGAGGCTACACCTTC	NA	NA	TRBJ1-2	TRBV9
CASSYGRGEQYF	TGTGCCAGCAGTTATGGAAGGGGCGAGCAGTACTTC	NA	NA	TRBJ2-7	TRBV6-1
CASSGGGGYEQYF	TGTGCCAGCAGCGGAGGTGGGGGTTACGAGCAGTACTTC	NA	NA	TRBJ2-7	TRBV7-8
CASSPPTGVTEAFF	TGTGCCAGCAGCCCACCCACAGGGGTCACTGAAGCTTTCTTT	once	TRBD1	TRBJ1-1	TRBV5-6
CSVVPLIRISYNEQFF	TGCAGCGTTGTGCCGTTGATACGAATTTCCTACAATGAGCAGTTCTTC	NA	NA	TRBJ2-1	TRBV29-1
CASSLRDRGLTQYF	TGTGCCAGCAGTTTGCGGGACAGGGGGCTTACGCAGTATTTT	NA	TRBD1	TRBJ2-3	TRBV6-1
CASSYSGEGNTEAFF	TGTGCCAGCAGTTACTCAGGGGAAGGGAACACTGAAGCTTTCTTT	few	NA	TRBJ1-1	TRBV6-5
CASSSRGQMYEQYF	TGTGCCAGCAGCTCTAGGGGGCAGATGTACGAGCAGTACTTC	NA	TRBD1	TRBJ2-7	TRBV7-9
CASSSQGPSSYNEQFF	TGTGCCAGCAGCTCCCAGGGGCCCAGCTCCTACAATGAGCAGTTCTTC	NA	NA	TRBJ2-1	TRBV11-2
CATKTGNDNEQFF	TGTGCCACCAAGACAGGTAATGACAATGAGCAGTTCTTC	NA	NA	TRBJ2-1	TRBV15
CASSQGQGDFYNEQFF	TGTGCCAGCAGCCAAGGACAGGGGGACTTCTACAATGAGCAGTTCTTC	few	TRBD1	TRBJ2-1	TRBV4-2
CSVELAGRTYEQYF	TGCAGCGTTGAATTGGCAGGTCGGACCTACGAGCAGTACTTC	NA	NA	TRBJ2-7	TRBV29-1
CASSSITKDRNTEAFF	TGCGCCAGCAGCTCTATTACAAAGGACAGGAACACTGAAGCTTTCTTT	NA	NA	TRBJ1-1	TRBV5-1
CASSPPDSEELFF	TGCGCCAGCAGCCCCCCAGACTCGGAGGAGCTGTTTTTT	NA	NA	TRBJ2-2	TRBV5-1
CSVKWTGAYGYTF	TGCAGCGTTAAATGGACAGGTGCCTATGGCTACACCTTC	NA	TRBD1	TRBJ1-2	TRBV29-1
CASSPGDGWSDTQYF	TGTGCCAGCAGCCCGGGGGACGGTTGGAGCGATACGCAGTATTTT	NA	NA	TRBJ2-3	TRBV5-6
CASSELVREETYNEQFF	TGTGCCAGCAGTGAATTGGTCAGGGAGGAAACTTACAATGAGCAGTTCTTC	NA	NA	TRBJ2-1	TRBV25-1